This is a list of T cell receptor beta chains from one sample in a study of identical twins. TCRdb recomputed calls from the 5' RACE reads with MiXCR, one row per CDR3 protein. The table records some 500,000 distinct CDR3 sequences, just under 10% of them present only once. The sample was also reused in another study, on yellow fever vaccine responses in identical twins.

The sample comprised PBMCs. All receptors derive from a woman between 18 and 29 years old in good health. Each CDR3 is given with its conserved first and last residue. Each record gives: J gene, V gene, clone size, D gene, CDR3 DNA, CDR3 protein. D genes are given only for firm matches. Not every row has a clone size; where given, it reads once, few, many or a size class.

TRBJ2-1 TRBV6-1 few TRBD2 TGTGCCAGCGGCAGCGGGGGGTATCTGGATGAGCAGTTCTTC CASGSGGYLDEQFF
TRBJ2-2 TRBV24-1 . . TGTGCCACCAGTGCCGAACGGGTCCTTGGTGGCGGGGAGCTGTTTTTT CATSAERVLGGGELFF
TRBJ2-6 TRBV29-1 few . TGCAGCGCTCAAACTGGGGCCAACGTCCTGACTTTC CSAQTGANVLTF
TRBJ2-7 TRBV5-1 few TRBD1 TGCGCCAGCAGCTTGTTGACAGGGACCGAGCAGTACTTC CASSLLTGTEQYF
TRBJ1-2 TRBV5-1 many TRBD1 TGCGCCAGCAGCTTGGCAGGACAGGGATTCGTCGCCTTC CASSLAGQGFVAF
TRBJ1-1 TRBV20-1 many . TGCAGTGCCCATAACAGCGACAACACTGAAGCTTTCTTT CSAHNSDNTEAFF
TRBJ2-3 TRBV11-2 few TRBD2 TGTGCCAGCAGCCAGCAGCGGGGGGCAGATACGCAGTATTTT CASSQQRGADTQYF
TRBJ2-5 TRBV5-1 . TRBD2 TGCGCCAGCAGCTTGGAGGGACTAGCGAATCAAAAAGAGACCCAGTACTTC CASSLEGLANQKETQYF
TRBJ2-1 TRBV2 . TRBD2 TGTGCCAGCAGTGATACGCCTAGCGGGAGTCGAATGCAGTTCTTC CASSDTPSGSRMQFF
TRBJ2-2 TRBV30 many . TGTGCCTGGACGTCTCTCGGGGAGCTGTTTTTT CAWTSLGELFF
TRBJ2-7 TRBV5-1 few TRBD2 TGCGCCAGCAGCCAATGGACGGCGGGGGACGAGCAGTACTTC CASSQWTAGDEQYF
TRBJ2-5 TRBV7-9 . . TGTGCCAGCAGCTTATCTATAGTTCCGGACGGGAGAGAGACCCAGTACTTC CASSLSIVPDGRETQYF
TRBJ1-1 TRBV12-3/TRBV12-4 . TRBD1 TGTGCCAGCAGGGGACAGGCCATGAACACTGAAGCTTTCTTT CASRGQAMNTEAFF
TRBJ1-2 TRBV20-1 . TRBD1 TGCAGTGCTAGAGACCTGACAGGGGGCGGCTATGGCTACACCTTC CSARDLTGGGYGYTF
TRBJ2-1 TRBV4-2 . TRBD2 TGTGCCAGCAGCCGGATGACTAGCGGGGGGGCGTACAATGAGCAGTTCTTC CASSRMTSGGAYNEQFF
TRBJ1-5 TRBV12-3/TRBV12-4 many . TGTGCCAGCAGTTTAGGGGAGGGACCCCAGCATTTT CASSLGEGPQHF
TRBJ1-4 TRBV7-3 many . TGTGCCAGCAGCTTAAGAATAGGGGCTGCAACTAATGAAAAACTGTTTTTT CASSLRIGAATNEKLFF
TRBJ2-2 TRBV5-5 once . TGTGCCAGCAGCTTCGGACTCGTCACCGGGGAGCTGTTTTTT CASSFGLVTGELFF